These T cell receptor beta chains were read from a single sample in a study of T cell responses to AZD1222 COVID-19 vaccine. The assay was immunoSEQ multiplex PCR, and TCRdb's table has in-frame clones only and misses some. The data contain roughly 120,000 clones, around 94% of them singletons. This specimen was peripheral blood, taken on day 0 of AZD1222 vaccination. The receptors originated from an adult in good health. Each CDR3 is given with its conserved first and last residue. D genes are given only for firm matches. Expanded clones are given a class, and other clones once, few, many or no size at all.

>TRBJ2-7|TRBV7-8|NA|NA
CASSLTVRDEQYF
TGTGCCAGCAGCTTAACGGTGAGGGACGAGCAGTACTTC
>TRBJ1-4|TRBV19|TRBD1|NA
CASSITGAMSEKLFF
TGTGCCAGTAGTATAACAGGGGCGATGTCTGAAAAACTGTTTTTT
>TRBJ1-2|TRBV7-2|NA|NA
CASSMGAGYYGYTF
TGTGCCAGCAGCATGGGGGCAGGGTACTATGGCTACACCTTC
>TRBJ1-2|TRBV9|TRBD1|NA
CASSLDREIANYGYTF
TGTGCCAGCAGCCTTGACAGGGAAATAGCTAACTATGGCTACACCTTC
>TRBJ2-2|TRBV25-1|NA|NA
CASSAWSFLNTGELFF
TGTGCCAGCAGTGCCTGGTCATTCTTGAACACCGGGGAGCTGTTTTTT
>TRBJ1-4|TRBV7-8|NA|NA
CASSLRGVGEKLFF
TGTGCCAGCAGCTTAAGGGGCGTCGGTGAAAAACTGTTTTTT
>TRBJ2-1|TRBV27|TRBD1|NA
CASSPGVGQGLRQFF
TGTGCCAGCAGCCCCGGTGTAGGACAGGGGTTAAGGCAGTTCTTC
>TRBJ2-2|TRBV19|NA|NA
CASSIDIFSQGSTGELFF
TGTGCCAGTAGTATAGATATATTTTCACAGGGTAGCACCGGGGAGCTGTTTTTT
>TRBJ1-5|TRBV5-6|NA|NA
CASSLAGNQPQHF
TGTGCCAGCAGCTTGGCCGGGAATCAGCCCCAGCATTTT
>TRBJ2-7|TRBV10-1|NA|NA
CASSESYEQYF
TGCGCCAGCAGTGAGAGTTACGAGCAGTACTTC
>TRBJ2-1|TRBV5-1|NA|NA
CASSGQGLGRDEQFF
TGCGCCAGCAGCGGACAAGGACTCGGCCGGGATGAGCAGTTCTTC
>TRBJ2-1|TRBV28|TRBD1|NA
CASRPTGSEQFF
TGTGCCAGCAGACCGACAGGGAGTGAGCAGTTCTTC
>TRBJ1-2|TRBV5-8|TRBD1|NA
CASSSYRGGYYGYTF
TGTGCCAGCAGCTCCTACAGGGGCGGCTATTATGGCTACACCTTC
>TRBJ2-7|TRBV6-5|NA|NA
CASSYPPDEQYF
TGTGCCAGCAGTTACCCACCGGACGAGCAGTACTTC
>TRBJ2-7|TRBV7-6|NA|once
CASSFGTYYEQYF
TGTGCCAGCAGCTTCGGCACCTACTACGAGCAGTACTTC
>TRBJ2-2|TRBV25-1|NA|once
CASSEFGRQDTGELFF
TGTGCCAGCAGTGAATTCGGAAGGCAGGACACCGGGGAGCTGTTTTTT
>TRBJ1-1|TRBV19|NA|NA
CASSNIRGLSMNTEAFF
TGTGCCAGTAGTAATATTCGGGGGCTATCCATGAACACTGAAGCTTTCTTT
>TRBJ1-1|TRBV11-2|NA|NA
CASSTQGMANTEAFF
TGTGCCAGCAGCACCCAGGGGATGGCGAACACTGAAGCTTTCTTT
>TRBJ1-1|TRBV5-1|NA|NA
CASSRVTGGDTEAFF
TGCGCCAGCAGCCGGGTGACAGGAGGGGACACTGAAGCTTTCTTT
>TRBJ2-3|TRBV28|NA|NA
CASSFNYGSTDTQYF
TGTGCCAGCAGTTTTAATTATGGTAGCACAGATACGCAGTATTTT
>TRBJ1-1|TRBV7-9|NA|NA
CASNTIRDPNTEAFF
TGTGCCAGCAATACCATCAGGGACCCGAACACTGAAGCTTTCTTT
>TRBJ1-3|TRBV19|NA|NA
CASSVGLNTIYF
TGTGCCAGTAGTGTGGGCTTGAACACCATATATTTT
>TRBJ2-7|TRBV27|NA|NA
CASSVDRSGYF
TGTGCCAGCAGTGTCGACCGATCGGGGTACTTC
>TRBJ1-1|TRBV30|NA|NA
CAWMFGQKNTEAFF
TGTGCCTGGATGTTTGGGCAGAAAAACACTGAAGCTTTCTTT
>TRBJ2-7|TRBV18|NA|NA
CASSSQEGDYEQYF
TGTGCCAGCTCATCACAAGAGGGTGACTACGAGCAGTACTTC
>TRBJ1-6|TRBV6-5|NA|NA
CASTRQGDNSPLHF
TGTGCCAGCACGCGGCAGGGAGATAATTCACCCCTCCACTTT
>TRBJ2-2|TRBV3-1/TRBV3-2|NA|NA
CASSHTGPNTGELFF
TGTGCCAGCAGCCACACAGGGCCGAACACCGGGGAGCTGTTTTTT
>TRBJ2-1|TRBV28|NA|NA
CASSFGLRGAKDEQFF
TGTGCCAGCAGTTTTGGGTTGAGAGGGGCCAAGGATGAGCAGTTCTTC
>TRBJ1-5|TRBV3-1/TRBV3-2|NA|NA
CASSLNPGQPQHF
TGTGCCAGCAGCTTGAACCCAGGTCAGCCCCAGCATTTT
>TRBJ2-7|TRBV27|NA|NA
CASSLGGDGYEQYF
TGTGCCAGCAGTTTAGGGGGCGATGGCTACGAGCAGTACTTC
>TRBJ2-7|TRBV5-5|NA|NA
CASSRRGQETSSYEQYF
TGTGCCAGCAGCCGGCGGGGGCAGGAGACTAGCTCCTACGAGCAGTACTTC
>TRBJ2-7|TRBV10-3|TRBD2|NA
CAISGFSSGQTDYEQYF
TGTGCCATCAGTGGGTTCTCTAGCGGGCAAACCGACTACGAGCAGTACTTC
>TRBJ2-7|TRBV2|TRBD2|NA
CASRLSGDEQYF
TGTGCCAGCAGATTAAGCGGGGACGAGCAGTACTTC
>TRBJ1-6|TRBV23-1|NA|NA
CASSQWGWNSPLHF
TGCGCCAGCAGTCAATGGGGGTGGAATTCACCCCTCCACTTT
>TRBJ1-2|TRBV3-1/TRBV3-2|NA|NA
CASSQDFGTNYGYTF
TGTGCCAGCAGCCAAGATTTTGGGACTAACTATGGCTACACCTTC
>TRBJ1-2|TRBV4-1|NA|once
CASSPNNYGYTF
TGCGCCAGCAGCCCCAATAACTATGGCTACACCTTC
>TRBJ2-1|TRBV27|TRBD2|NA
CASRSSGRDYNEQFF
TGTGCCAGCAGAAGTAGCGGGAGGGATTACAATGAGCAGTTCTTC
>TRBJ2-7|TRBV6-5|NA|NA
CASSYSGLGSYEQYF
TGTGCCAGCAGTTACTCCGGACTGGGAAGCTACGAGCAGTACTTC
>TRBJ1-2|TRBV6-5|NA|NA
CASSTQGNGGYTF
TGTGCCAGCAGTACGCAGGGTAACGGTGGCTACACCTTC
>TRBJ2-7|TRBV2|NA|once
CASSQDRFYEQYF
TGTGCCAGCAGTCAGGACAGATTTTACGAGCAGTACTTC
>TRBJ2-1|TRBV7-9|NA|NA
CASSLGGVDEQFF
TGTGCCAGCAGCTTAGGAGGAGTGGATGAGCAGTTCTTC
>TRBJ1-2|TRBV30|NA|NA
CAWSEAVRSNGYTF
TGTGCCTGGAGTGAGGCAGTACGGAGTAATGGCTACACCTTC
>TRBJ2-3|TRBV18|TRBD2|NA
CASSPIRGGQTDTQYF
TGTGCCAGCTCACCAATTCGCGGGGGTCAGACAGATACGCAGTATTTT
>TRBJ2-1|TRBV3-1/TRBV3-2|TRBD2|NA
CASSLQLAGSVGEQFF
TGTGCCAGCAGCCTCCAACTAGCGGGGTCGGTGGGTGAGCAGTTCTTC
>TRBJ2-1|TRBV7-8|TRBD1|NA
CASSSTRQGRTRFF
TGTGCCAGCAGCAGCACGAGACAGGGGCGCACTCGGTTCTTC
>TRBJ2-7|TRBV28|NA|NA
CASSDPGHEQYF
TGTGCCAGCTCTGACCCGGGGCACGAGCAGTACTTC